This T cell receptor beta chain was found in a study of identifying expanded T cells in peripheral blood. This clone was detected many times. Its target is not known. Sequencing used immunoSEQ multiplex PCR; TCRdb keeps in-frame clones, though not all of them. The profile shows roughly 63,000 clones, approximately 80% of them singletons. Notes on the study in general: Variance in clone template counts between approximately two-week samples significantly increased with total template count across all healthy donors.

There are 14 residues in the CDR3. Germline trimming cut 0 bases from V and 6 bases from J; bases unmatched to any gene: 3. Germline V CDR1 and CDR2: SGDLS, YYNGEE. The V and J genes are TRBV9 and TRBJ2-1; 7 nucleotides line up with TRBD2. Sequencing was done on a sample of blood. This receptor was identified in a person between 18 and 69 years old in good health. CDR3 bases: TGTGCCAGCAGCGTAGATCCTAGCGGCAATGAGCAGTTCTTC. This sequence encodes CASSVDPSGNEQFF.